Listed below are T cell receptor beta chains from one sample, sequenced in a study of shared T cell receptors in the human thymus. Repertoires were generated with immunoSEQ multiplex PCR, while TCRdb's copy carries only in-frame clones and drops some. The sample lists about 400,000 clones, 95% seen once, with roughly 0.021% in the top ten. The sample comprised thymocytes. Receptors originate from a human donor. Both conserved end residues are part of each CDR3. A D gene is named only where the DNA matches it firmly. Size is stated for part of the rows, as once, few or many counts, or as a class when the clone is expanded.

v_call,d_call,j_call,clone_size,cdr3_aa,cdr3_nt
TRBV25-1,.,TRBJ1-3,once,CASSQTPDRRNTIYF,TGTGCCAGCAGCCAAACCCCCGACCGAAGAAACACCATATATTTT
TRBV30,TRBD1,TRBJ2-1,.,CAWSVRSGGTNEQFF,TGTGCCTGGAGTGTACGGTCAGGGGGAACGAATGAGCAGTTCTTC
TRBV25-1,TRBD1,TRBJ1-2,.,CASSSPGQGTNYGYTF,TGTGCCAGCAGTTCCCCGGGACAGGGGACTAACTATGGCTACACCTTC
TRBV19,.,TRBJ2-2,.,CASTHTGQNTGELFF,TGTGCCAGTACCCATACCGGACAGAACACCGGGGAGCTGTTTTTT
TRBV5-6,.,TRBJ1-3,.,CASSLSAWGNTIYF,TGTGCCAGCAGCCTCTCCGCCTGGGGAAACACCATATATTTT
TRBV7-9,.,TRBJ2-5,.,CARLPPRETQYF,TGTGCCAGACTTCCCCCTCGAGAGACCCAGTACTTC
TRBV10-1,TRBD2,TRBJ2-1,.,CASSELAGGGNEQFF,TGCGCCAGCAGTGAGCTAGCGGGAGGGGGCAATGAGCAGTTCTTC
TRBV15,TRBD2,TRBJ2-1,.,CATSRKLQKREGKDEQFF,TGTGCCACCAGCAGAAAGCTTCAGAAGCGGGAGGGCAAAGATGAGCAGTTCTTC
TRBV7-2,.,TRBJ1-1,.,CASSSPDRGRTEAFF,TGTGCCAGCAGCTCCCCGGACCGCGGGAGAACTGAAGCTTTCTTT
TRBV6-5,TRBD2,TRBJ2-7,.,CASSRTSDPYEQYF,TGTGCCAGCAGCCGGACTAGCGACCCCTACGAGCAGTACTTC
TRBV30,.,TRBJ1-5,.,CAWSVVGSNQPQHF,TGTGCCTGGAGTGTAGTGGGCAGTAATCAGCCCCAGCATTTT
TRBV7-2,.,TRBJ1-5,.,CASSFTSNQPQHF,TGTGCCAGCAGCTTTACTAGCAATCAGCCCCAGCATTTT
TRBV30,.,TRBJ1-4,.,CAWSSGDKNEKLFF,TGTGCCTGGAGTTCCGGGGACAAAAATGAAAAACTGTTTTTT
TRBV5-1,TRBD1,TRBJ1-2,.,CASSQTDRSDWDYTF,TGCGCCAGCAGCCAAACGGACAGGTCCGATTGGGACTACACCTTC
TRBV9,.,TRBJ2-7,.,CASSVVKGRQSYEQYF,TGTGCCAGCAGCGTAGTAAAGGGCCGGCAGTCCTACGAGCAGTACTTC
TRBV4-1,.,TRBJ1-5,.,CASSQGTCSNQPQHF,TGCGCCAGCAGCCAAGGGACATGCAGCAATCAGCCCCAGCATTTT
TRBV2,TRBD2,TRBJ2-5,.,CASRTSRGRERETQYF,TGTGCCAGCAGGACCTCCCGTGGGCGGGAGCGGGAGACCCAGTACTTC
TRBV25-1,TRBD2,TRBJ2-7,.,CASSEYLRDYPTNEQYF,TGTGCCAGCAGTGAATACCTTCGGGACTATCCTACGAACGAGCAGTACTTC
TRBV5-6,TRBD2,TRBJ2-7,.,CASSLGLVQGGYYEQYF,TGTGCCAGCAGCCTAGGACTAGTCCAGGGCGGGTACTACGAGCAGTACTTC
TRBV7-2,.,TRBJ2-1,.,CASSSPGFRPHNEQFF,TGTGCCAGCAGCTCTCCGGGGTTCCGACCCCACAATGAGCAGTTCTTC
TRBV10-3,TRBD2,TRBJ2-2,.,CAISSSAAGGVF,TGTGCCATCAGTTCATCCGCAGCGGGGGGGGTTTTT
TRBV2,.,TRBJ1-2,.,CAQRLGQTYGYTF,TGTGCCCAAAGGTTAGGACAGACCTATGGCTACACCTTC
TRBV15,.,TRBJ1-5,once,CATSSPWGPPLSNSNQPQHF,TGTGCCACCAGCAGCCCTTGGGGGCCGCCCTTGTCAAATAGCAATCAGCCCCAGCATTTT
TRBV7-9,.,TRBJ2-3,.,CASSFSRAVARLADTQYF,TGTGCCAGCAGCTTTTCCAGGGCTGTAGCACGTCTGGCAGATACGCAGTATTTT
TRBV5-1,TRBD1,TRBJ2-6,.,CASSPRDRDVAGANVLTF,TGCGCCAGCAGCCCCCGGGACAGGGATGTCGCTGGGGCCAACGTCCTGACTTTC
TRBV5-1,.,TRBJ2-5,.,CASSPYQETQYF,TGCGCCAGCAGCCCGTACCAAGAGACCCAGTACTTC
TRBV30,.,TRBJ2-3,once,CAWSGSSPDTQYF,TGTGCCTGGAGTGGTTCGTCCCCAGATACGCAGTATTTT
TRBV7-9,.,TRBJ1-1,.,CASIQGRFYTEAFF,TGTGCCAGCATCCAAGGCAGATTCTACACTGAAGCTTTCTTT
TRBV28,.,TRBJ1-3,.,CASRGTITNSGNTIYF,TGTGCCAGCAGGGGGACCATCACCAACTCTGGAAACACCATATATTTT
TRBV30,.,TRBJ1-6,.,CAWRGQCFDSPLHF,TGTGCCTGGAGGGGGCAGTGTTTTGATTCACCCCTCCACTTT
TRBV5-1,.,TRBJ2-3,.,CASSFGRGGTDTQYF,TGCGCCAGCAGCTTCGGTAGGGGCGGTACAGATACGCAGTATTTT
TRBV18,.,TRBJ2-7,.,CASSPPWRDAGEQYF,TGTGCCAGCTCACCACCCTGGCGGGACGCCGGCGAGCAGTACTTC
TRBV5-1,TRBD1,TRBJ1-1,.,CASSPGTGGLRIWAFF,TGCGCCAGCAGCCCCGGGACAGGGGGTTTGCGGATATGGGCTTTCTTT
TRBV7-6,TRBD2,TRBJ2-5,.,CASSLGSSGRGETQYF,TGTGCCAGCAGCTTAGGTTCTAGCGGAAGAGGGGAGACCCAGTACTTC
TRBV9,.,TRBJ2-2,few,CATKGAGNTGELFF,TGTGCCACCAAAGGAGCGGGGAACACCGGGGAGCTGTTTTTT
TRBV19,TRBD1,TRBJ2-5,.,CASSMGQGSGTQYF,TGTGCCAGTAGTATGGGACAGGGTTCGGGGACCCAGTACTTC
TRBV9,.,TRBJ2-7,.,CASSPGPGYEQYF,TGTGCCAGCAGCCCCGGCCCCGGGTACGAGCAGTACTTC
TRBV27,TRBD1,TRBJ1-4,.,CASSLTGGPFF,TGTGCCAGCAGTTTAACAGGGGGCCCGTTTTTT
TRBV21-1,.,TRBJ1-1,.,CASSPHPWAFF,TGTGCCAGCAGCCCCCACCCGTGGGCTTTCTTT
TRBV15,.,TRBJ2-7,.,CATSRDRITAYSYEQYF,TGTGCCACCAGCAGAGATAGGATCACGGCGTACTCCTACGAGCAGTACTTC
TRBV11-1,TRBD1,TRBJ2-7,.,CASKESGTGAYEQYF,TGTGCCAGCAAGGAGTCCGGGACAGGTGCCTACGAGCAGTACTTC
TRBV27,TRBD2,TRBJ2-1,.,CASSFETSDYNEQFF,TGTGCCAGCAGTTTTGAGACTAGCGATTACAATGAGCAGTTCTTC